This paragraph covers one TCR beta chain sequence. This sample stems from a study of blood T cell repertoires in COVID-19. Germline CDR1 is SGHNT and CDR2 is YENEEA. The CDR3 spans 13 residues. Trimming pared 5 bases from V and 5 bases from J, leaving 10 bases between. Only in-frame clones appear in the TCRdb table, and some are missing; sequencing was by immunoSEQ multiplex PCR. The table records about 270,000 clones, roughly 88% of them present only once. The V call is TRBV11-3, the J call TRBJ1-5; a possible D gene is TRBD1 (5 bases). Sequencing was performed on PBMCs or T cells enriched from blood (not recorded which). The TCR was taken from a woman between 35 and 50 years old with acute COVID-19. CDR3 residues: CASSPGVDQPQHF. In nucleotides, the CDR3 is TGTGCCAGCAGCCCGGGGGTGGATCAGCCCCAGCATTTT.